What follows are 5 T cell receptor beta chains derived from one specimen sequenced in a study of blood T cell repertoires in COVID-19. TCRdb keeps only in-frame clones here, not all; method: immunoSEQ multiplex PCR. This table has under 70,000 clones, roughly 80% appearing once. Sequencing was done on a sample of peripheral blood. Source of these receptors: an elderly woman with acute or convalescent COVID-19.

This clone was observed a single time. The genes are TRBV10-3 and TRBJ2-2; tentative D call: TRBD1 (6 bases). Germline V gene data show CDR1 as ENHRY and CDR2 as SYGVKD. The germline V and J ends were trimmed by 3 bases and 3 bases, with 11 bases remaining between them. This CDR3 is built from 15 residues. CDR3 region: CAISDRGADTGELFF. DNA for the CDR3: TGTGCCATCAGTGACAGGGGCGCAGACACCGGGGAGCTGTTTTTT.

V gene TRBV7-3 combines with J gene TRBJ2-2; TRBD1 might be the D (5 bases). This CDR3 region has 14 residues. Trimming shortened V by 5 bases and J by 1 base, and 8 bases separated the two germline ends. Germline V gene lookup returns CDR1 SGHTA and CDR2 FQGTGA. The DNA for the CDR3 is TGTGCCAGCAGCACAGGACAGAACACCGGGGAGCTGTTTTTT. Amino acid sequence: CASSTGQNTGELFF.

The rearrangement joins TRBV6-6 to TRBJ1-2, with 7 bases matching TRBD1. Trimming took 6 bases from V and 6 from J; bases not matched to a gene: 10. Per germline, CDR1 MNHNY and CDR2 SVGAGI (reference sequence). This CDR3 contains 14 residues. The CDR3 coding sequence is TGTGCCAGCAGCCAGAGGGGGCCACTCGATGGCTACACCTTC. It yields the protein CASSQRGPLDGYTF.

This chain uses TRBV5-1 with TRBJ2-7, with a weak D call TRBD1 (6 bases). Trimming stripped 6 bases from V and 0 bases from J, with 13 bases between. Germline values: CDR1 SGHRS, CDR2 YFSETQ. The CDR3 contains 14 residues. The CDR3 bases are TGCGCCAGCACCCGTCGGACAGACTCCTACGAGCAGTACTTC. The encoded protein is CASTRRTDSYEQYF. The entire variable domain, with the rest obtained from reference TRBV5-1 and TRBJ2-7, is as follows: KAGVTQTPRYLIKTRGQQVTLSCSPISGHRSVSWYQQTPGQGLQFLFEYFSETQRNKGNFPGRFSGRQFSNSRSEMNVSTLELGDSALYLCASTRRTDSYEQYFGPGTRLTVT.

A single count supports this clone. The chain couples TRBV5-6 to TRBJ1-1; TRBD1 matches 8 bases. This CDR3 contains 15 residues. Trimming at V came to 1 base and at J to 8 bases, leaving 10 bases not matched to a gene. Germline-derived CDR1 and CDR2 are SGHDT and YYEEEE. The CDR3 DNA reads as TGTGCCAGCAGCTTGCGGACGAGGAGGACAGGGGAAGCTTTCTTT. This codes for CASSLRTRRTGEAFF.